This passage covers 26 T cell receptor beta chains from one sample sequenced in a study of T cell changes during pregnancy in multiple sclerosis. TCRdb keeps only in-frame clones here, not all; method: immunoSEQ multiplex PCR. The sample includes 30,000 to 40,000 clones, over 85% of them seen just once. The material sequenced was CD8+ T cells from peripheral blood mononuclear cells, taken in the third trimester of pregnancy. These receptors all come from a female donor with multiple sclerosis, enrolled in a pregnancy study.

The V gene is TRBV5-1, the J gene TRBJ2-7; D possibly corresponds to TRBD1 (5 bases). The CDR3 contains 15 residues. Between the trimmed V and J ends, which lost 0 bases and 2 bases, there was a span of 12 bases. Germline lookup yields CDR1 SGHRS and CDR2 YFSETQ. The CDR3 nucleotides read TGCGCCAGCAGCTTGGGGGGCGGTGCGGCCTACGAGCAGTACTTC. Encoded protein: CASSLGGGAAYEQYF. The entire variable domain, with the rest obtained from reference TRBV5-1 and TRBJ2-7, is as follows: KAGVTQTPRYLIKTRGQQVTLSCSPISGHRSVSWYQQTPGQGLQFLFEYFSETQRNKGNFPGRFSGRQFSNSRSEMNVSTLELGDSALYLCASSLGGGAAYEQYFGPGTRLTVT.

J is TRBJ2-4 and V is TRBV9; 7 bases are a match to TRBD2. The CDR3 covers 18 residues. The germline gives CDR1 SGDLS, CDR2 YYNGEE. Trimming removed 3 bases from V and 9 bases from J; junction bases left unmatched: 21. In DNA, the CDR3 is TGTGCCAGCAGCGCCTCCCCAGCGGGACTCCTGACCGTGGGCATTCAGTACTTC. Residues: CASSASPAGLLTVGIQYF.

V usage is TRBV6-1 and J usage is TRBJ2-1; D perhaps matches TRBD2 (5 bases). CDR3 length: 15 residues. The germline V gene encodes CDR1 MNHNS and CDR2 SASEGT. V was pared by 6 bases and J by 2 bases, with 14 bases between. The CDR3 loop reads CASRTPPGTYNEQFF. The CDR3 nucleotides read TGTGCCAGCAGGACCCCTCCCGGGACCTACAATGAGCAGTTCTTC.

The V and J genes are TRBV13 and TRBJ1-2; 11 bases are shared with TRBD1. The V and J ends lost 6 bases and 6 bases, in that order; junction bases with no gene match: 6. The CDR3 extends over 14 amino acids. Germline assignment: CDR1 PRHDT and CDR2 FYEKMQ (reference sequence). CDR3 coding DNA: TGTGCCAGCAGGGAACGGACAGGGGGCGATGGCTACACCTTC. Its protein product is CASRERTGGDGYTF.

V gene TRBV9 combines with J gene TRBJ1-2, with D perhaps TRBD1 (6 bases). CDR3 length: 15 residues. Germline values: CDR1 SGDLS, CDR2 YYNGEE. V shed 3 bases and J shed 2 bases, with 14 bases lying between them. The CDR3 region has the DNA TGTGCCAGCAGCGGCGGTGGGACAACCAACTATGGCTACACCTTC. This encodes CASSGGGTTNYGYTF.

The gene calls are TRBV6-5 and TRBJ2-7, with D hard to call. The V end lost 7 bases, the J end lost 5 bases, and 18 bases lay between the germline ends. This CDR3 is 14 amino acids long. Germline V CDR1 and CDR2: MNHEY, SVGAGI. The CDR3 nucleotides are TGTGCCAGCACCCCAAAGGTCTGGGCCCACGAGCAGTACTTC. This encodes CASTPKVWAHEQYF.

This chain joins TRBV6-5 and TRBJ2-7; 8 bases fit TRBD2. The J segment lost 2 bases and the V segment lost 1 base, leaving 7 bases of the junction unmatched. Germline V gene data show CDR1 as MNHEY and CDR2 as SVGAGI. CDR3 length equals 16 residues. CDR3 in amino acids: CASSYLAASGPYEQYF. Here the CDR3 DNA reads TGTGCCAGCAGTTACTTGGCCGCTAGCGGGCCCTACGAGCAGTACTTC.

The chain has TRBV13 and TRBJ1-2, with D maybe TRBD1 (6 bases). CDR3 length: 14 amino acids. The germline gives CDR1 PRHDT, CDR2 FYEKMQ (reference sequence). V was pared by 3 bases and J by 5 bases, with 13 bases between. The DNA for the CDR3 is TGTGCCAGCAGCTTCTACAGGGTGGGGTATGGCTACACCTTC. It yields the protein CASSFYRVGYGYTF.

The chain carries TRBV13 and TRBJ1-2; 8 bases map to TRBD1. In germline, CDR1 is PRHDT, CDR2 FYEKMQ (reference sequence). The CDR3 loop spans 14 amino acids. Losses at the gene ends were 0 bases for V and 7 bases for J; bases not matched to a gene: 4. This CDR3 is CASSLGDREAGYTF. For the CDR3, the DNA is TGTGCCAGCAGCTTAGGGGACAGGGAGGCTGGCTACACCTTC.

The V and J genes are TRBV7-6 and TRBJ2-7, with 10 bases that match TRBD2. CDR1 and CDR2 from the germline V gene are SGHVS and FNYEAQ. V dropped 2 bases and J dropped 2; count of bases not matched to a gene: 9. The CDR3 contains 17 residues. The CDR3 loop reads CASSLPAGGPSAYEQYF. CDR3 nucleotides: TGTGCCAGCAGCTTACCAGCGGGGGGGCCATCAGCCTACGAGCAGTACTTC.

This chain uses TRBV27 with TRBJ1-2, with D possibly TRBD1 on 5 matching bases. Germline assignment: CDR1 MNHEY and CDR2 SMNVEV (reference sequence). V was trimmed by 5 bases and J by 2 bases, leaving 15 bases between them. CDR3 length: 15 residues. In nucleotides, the CDR3 is TGTGCCAGCAGTCAGACCAGGGCCCCAAACTATGGCTACACCTTC. Protein sequence: CASSQTRAPNYGYTF.

This chain joins TRBV7-3 and TRBJ2-7; no reliable D call. The CDR3 runs to 13 residues. Trimming removed 5 bases from V and 0 bases from J, with 8 bases in between. Looked up from germline, CDR1 is SGHTA and CDR2 is FQGTGA. CDR3 sequence: CASSTDDSYEQYF. DNA for the CDR3: TGTGCCAGCAGCACAGATGACTCCTACGAGCAGTACTTC.

The chain couples TRBV5-4 to TRBJ2-3; tentatively, D is TRBD1 (5 bases). Trimming removed 2 bases at V and 0 bases at J, with 10 bases between. The germline CDR1 and CDR2 sequences are SGHNT and YYREEE (reference sequence). The CDR3 totals 15 residues. CDR3 in DNA: TGTGCCAGCAGCTTATTCAGGGCCAGCACAGATACGCAGTATTTT. Protein product: CASSLFRASTDTQYF.

This CDR3 reads CASRSAANYGYTF. For the CDR3, the DNA is TGCGCCAGCAGGTCGGCGGCTAACTATGGCTACACCTTC. V gene TRBV4-1 combines with J gene TRBJ1-2; unclear D gene. The germline gives CDR1 MGHRA, CDR2 YSYEKL. The CDR3 extends over 13 amino acids. V gave up 6 bases and J gave up 0 bases, with 8 bases separating them.

As DNA, the CDR3 is TGTGCCAGCAGTTTAGCGGGGTGGGGGGGGATATACGAGCAGTACTTC. This translates into CASSLAGWGGIYEQYF. The rearrangement uses TRBV27 and TRBJ2-7; 7 nucleotides match TRBD2. CDR1 and CDR2 from the germline V gene are MNHEY and SMNVEV (reference sequence). The CDR3 runs 16 residues. Losses at the gene ends were 2 bases for V and 4 bases for J; bases not matched to a gene: 11.

CDR3 DNA: TGTGCCAGTAGTCCGGGACTAGCGGACGGGGCCAACGTCCTGACTTTC. It is translated as CASSPGLADGANVLTF. The chain couples TRBV19 to TRBJ2-6, with TRBD2 matching over 11 bases. The CDR3 is 16 amino acids. J lost 4 bases, V lost 5 bases, and 4 bases had no gene match. Germline V lookup: CDR1 LNHDA, CDR2 SQIVND (reference sequence).

In its sample, this clone was seen a few times. The chain carries TRBV4-1 and TRBJ2-7, with TRBD1 matching over 7 bases. The CDR3 runs 15 residues. Germline V lookup: CDR1 MGHRA, CDR2 YSYEKL. V lost 3 bases to trimming and J lost 3 bases; unmatched junction nucleotides: 8. The CDR3 DNA reads TGCGCCAGCAGCCACCCCAGACAGGGAAGCTACGAGCAGTACTTC. Amino acid sequence: CASSHPRQGSYEQYF.

The chain links TRBV4-3 to TRBJ2-4; TRBD1 aligns across 9 bases. V lost 1 base and J lost 7; bases outside the gene matches: 8. CDR1 and CDR2 (germline): LGHNA, YSLEER. CDR3 length: 16 residues. The CDR3 sequence: CASSQVTIGQGNIQYF. CDR3 coding DNA: TGCGCCAGCAGCCAAGTAACGATCGGACAGGGGAACATTCAGTACTTC.

This sequence joins TRBV6-1 and TRBJ2-3, with D tentatively TRBD2 (5 bases). The CDR3 has 14 amino acids. The germline V and J ends were trimmed by 10 bases and 3 bases, with 17 bases remaining between them. Germline V gene sequence: CDR1 MNHNS, CDR2 SASEGT. CDR3 coding DNA: TGTGCCACCATTTCCCGGGGAACGACAGATACGCAGTATTTT. Its translation is CATISRGTTDTQYF.

This chain uses TRBV25-1 with TRBJ1-2, with D perhaps TRBD1 (5 bases). V lost 3 bases, J lost 2 bases, and 10 bases lay in between. The CDR3 has 14 residues. Germline V gene data show CDR1 as MGHDK and CDR2 as SYGVNS. The CDR3: CASSEGNRNYGYTF. The CDR3, as DNA: TGTGCCAGCAGTGAGGGGAACAGGAACTATGGCTACACCTTC.

This sequence joins TRBV7-6 and TRBJ1-4; D is unresolved. This CDR3 region has 15 residues. The V end lost 2 bases, the J end lost 0 bases, and 7 bases lay between the germline ends. Germline loops: CDR1 SGHVS, CDR2 FNYEAQ. DNA of the CDR3: TGTGCCAGCAGCTTACACAGTGCAACTAATGAAAAACTGTTTTTT. The encoded protein is CASSLHSATNEKLFF.

This clone came up a few times. J is TRBJ1-5 and V is TRBV6-4; D unclear. Germline loops: CDR1 MRHNA, CDR2 SNTAGT. V gave up 8 bases and J gave up 4 bases, with 12 bases separating them. The CDR3 has 13 amino acids. The CDR3 coding sequence is TGTGCCAGCGCCCCCGAGGAGAATCAGCCCCAGCATTTT. Amino acids: CASAPEENQPQHF.

The chain carries TRBV19 and TRBJ1-1, with 8 nucleotides matching TRBD1. This CDR3 comprises 14 residues. Trimming removed 5 bases from V and 4 bases from J; junction bases left unmatched: 6. Per germline, CDR1 LNHDA and CDR2 SQIVND (reference sequence). The CDR3, as DNA: TGTGCCAGTAGTGAAACAGGGGGAGTCACTGAAGCTTTCTTT. It specifies CASSETGGVTEAFF. The full variable domain, completed using reference TRBV19 and TRBJ1-1, is DGGITQSPKYLFRKEGQNVTLSCEQNLNHDAMYWYRQDPGQGLRLIYYSQIVNDFQKGDIAEGYSVSREKKESFPLTVTSAQKNPTAFYLCASSETGGVTEAFFGQGTRLTVV.

The rearrangement joins TRBV5-1 to TRBJ1-1; weak D call: TRBD1 (5 bases). CDR3 length: 14 residues. From germline, CDR1 is SGHRS and CDR2 YFSETQ. V shed 3 bases and J shed 4 bases, with 13 bases lying between them. CDR3 nucleotides: TGCGCCAGCAGCTCTGGGGCCCACCCCACTGAAGCTTTCTTT. It encodes CASSSGAHPTEAFF.

The chain has TRBV9 and TRBJ2-2; TRBD2 matches 13 bases. Germline CDR1 and CDR2: SGDLS and YYNGEE. Germline trimming cut 1 base from V and 2 bases from J; bases unmatched to any gene: 11. CDR3 size: 20 residues. In DNA form, the CDR3 reads TGTGCCAGCAGCGTATTTGCCAGGACTAGCGGGGGAGCAAACACCGGGGAGCTGTTTTTT. Protein: CASSVFARTSGGANTGELFF.

V usage is TRBV6-4 and J usage is TRBJ2-2, with a possible D match to TRBD2 (6 bases). The CDR3 sequence is 15 residues long. V lost 2 bases to trimming and J lost 4 bases, with 11 bases between them. Germline V CDR1 and CDR2: MRHNA, SNTAGT. DNA of the CDR3: TGTGCCAGCAGTGACGGCGGGGACGGCACCGGGGAGCTGTTTTTT. Translating gives CASSDGGDGTGELFF.